This T cell receptor beta chain originates from a study of post-analysis software for immune sequencing data. Across the whole study: Secondary progressive, relapsing-remitting and progressive-relapsing multiple sclerosis were among the included disease courses. Study observations and caveats: By F measure, samples from a shared preparation batch strongly co-clustered. Compared with controls, patients had more of five TRBV segments, including TRBV5-6, TRBV5-1 and TRBV20-1. Multiple sclerosis patients had significantly lower normalized Chao1 diversity than controls.

The length of the CDR3 is 13 residues. Trimming removed 3 bases at V and 3 bases at J, with 8 bases between. Germline V gives CDR1 LNHDA, CDR2 SQIVND (reference sequence). A note on this clonotype: Its antigen is as yet unknown.

cDNA libraries for TCR beta contained unique molecular identifiers. Input of roughly 0.95 to 11 million T cells yielded 550,000 or so cDNA molecules. TCRdb re-derived calls from the PCR reads in MiXCR, one entry per CDR3 protein. The data show hundreds of thousands of distinct CDR3 sequences, under 55% seen once. The gene calls are TRBV19 and TRBJ2-5; D gene unclear. Sample: blood. The origin of this receptor is a girl aged 10 to 17 with multiple sclerosis. As DNA, the CDR3 is TGTGCCAGTAGTATTAGGGCGGAAGAGACCCAGTACTTC. Translated, it gives CASSIRAEETQYF.